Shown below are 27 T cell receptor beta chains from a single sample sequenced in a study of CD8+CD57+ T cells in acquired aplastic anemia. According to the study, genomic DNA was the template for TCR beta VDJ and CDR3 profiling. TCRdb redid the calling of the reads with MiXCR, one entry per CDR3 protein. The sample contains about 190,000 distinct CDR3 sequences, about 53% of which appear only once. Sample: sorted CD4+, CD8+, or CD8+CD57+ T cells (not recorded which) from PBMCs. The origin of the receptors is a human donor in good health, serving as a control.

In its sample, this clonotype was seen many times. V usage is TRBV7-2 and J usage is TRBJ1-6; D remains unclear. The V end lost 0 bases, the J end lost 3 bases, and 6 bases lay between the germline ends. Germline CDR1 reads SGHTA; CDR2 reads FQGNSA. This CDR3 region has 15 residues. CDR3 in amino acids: CASSLAGGYNSPLHF. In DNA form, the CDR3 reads TGTGCCAGCAGCTTAGCAGGCGGCTATAATTCACCCCTCCACTTT.

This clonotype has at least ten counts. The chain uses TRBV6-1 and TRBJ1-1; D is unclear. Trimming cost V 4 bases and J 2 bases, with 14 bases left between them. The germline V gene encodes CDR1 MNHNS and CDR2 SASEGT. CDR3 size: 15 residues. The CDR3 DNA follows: TGTGCCAGCAGTGCCCAGAGGATAGGCAACACTGAAGCTTTCTTT. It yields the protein CASSAQRIGNTEAFF.

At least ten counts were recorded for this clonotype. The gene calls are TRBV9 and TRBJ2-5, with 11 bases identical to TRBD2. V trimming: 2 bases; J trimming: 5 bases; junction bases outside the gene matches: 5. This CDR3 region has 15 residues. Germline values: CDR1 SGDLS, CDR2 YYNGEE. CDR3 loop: CASSVGTSGWETQYF. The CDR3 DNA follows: TGTGCCAGCAGCGTCGGGACTAGCGGTTGGGAGACCCAGTACTTC.

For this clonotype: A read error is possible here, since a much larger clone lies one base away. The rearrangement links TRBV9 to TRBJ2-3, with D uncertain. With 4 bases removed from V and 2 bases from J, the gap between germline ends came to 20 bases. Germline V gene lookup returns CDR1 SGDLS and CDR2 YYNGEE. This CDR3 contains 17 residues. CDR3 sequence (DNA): TGTGCCAGCAGCTTAAAACCCCTCTGGGGTGACACAGATACGCAGTATTTT. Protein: CASSLKPLWGDTDTQYF.

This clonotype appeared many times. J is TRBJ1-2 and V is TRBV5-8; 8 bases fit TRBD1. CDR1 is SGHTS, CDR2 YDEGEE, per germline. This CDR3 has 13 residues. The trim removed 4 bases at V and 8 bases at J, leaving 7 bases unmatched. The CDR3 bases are TGTGCCAGCAGCACCGGACAGGGTGGCGGCTACACCTTC. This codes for CASSTGQGGGYTF. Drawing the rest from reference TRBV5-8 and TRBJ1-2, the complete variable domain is EAGVTQSPTHLIKTRGQQATLRCSPISGHTSVYWYQQALGLGLQFLLWYDEGEERNRGNFPPRFSGRQFPNYSSELNVNALELEDSALYLCASSTGQGGGYTFGSGTRLTVV.

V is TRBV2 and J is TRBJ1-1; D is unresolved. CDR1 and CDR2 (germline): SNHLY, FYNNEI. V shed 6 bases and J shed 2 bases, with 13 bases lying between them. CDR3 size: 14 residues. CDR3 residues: CASRELNANTEAFF. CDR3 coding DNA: TGTGCCAGCAGAGAGCTAAATGCTAACACTGAAGCTTTCTTT.

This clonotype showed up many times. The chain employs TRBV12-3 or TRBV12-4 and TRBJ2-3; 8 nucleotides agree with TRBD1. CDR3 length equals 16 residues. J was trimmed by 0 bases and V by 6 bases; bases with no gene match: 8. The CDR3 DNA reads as TGTGCCAGCAGCCCCCCGACAGGGGCTAGCACAGATACGCAGTATTTT. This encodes CASSPPTGASTDTQYF.

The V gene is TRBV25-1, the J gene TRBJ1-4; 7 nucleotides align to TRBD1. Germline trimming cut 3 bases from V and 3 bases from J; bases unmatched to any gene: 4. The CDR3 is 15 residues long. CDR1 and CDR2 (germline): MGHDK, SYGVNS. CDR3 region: CASSDSGTANEKLFF. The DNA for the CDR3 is TGTGCCAGCAGTGATTCCGGGACAGCTAATGAAAAACTGTTTTTT.

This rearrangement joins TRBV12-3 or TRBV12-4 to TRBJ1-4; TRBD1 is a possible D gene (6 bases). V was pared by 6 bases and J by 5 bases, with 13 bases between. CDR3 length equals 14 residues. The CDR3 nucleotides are TGTGCCAGCAGCTTACGGACAGAAAATGAAAAACTGTTTTTT. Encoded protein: CASSLRTENEKLFF.

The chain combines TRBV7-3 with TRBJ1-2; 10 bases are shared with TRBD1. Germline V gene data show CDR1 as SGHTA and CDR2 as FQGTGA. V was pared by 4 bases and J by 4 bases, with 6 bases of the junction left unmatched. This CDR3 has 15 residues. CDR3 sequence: CASSSQTGGSYGYTF. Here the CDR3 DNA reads TGTGCCAGCAGCTCGCAGACAGGGGGCAGCTATGGCTACACCTTC.

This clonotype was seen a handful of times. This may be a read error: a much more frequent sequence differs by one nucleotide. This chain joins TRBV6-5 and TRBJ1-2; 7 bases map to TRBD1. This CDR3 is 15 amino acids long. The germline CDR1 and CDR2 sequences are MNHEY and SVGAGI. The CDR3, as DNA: TGTGCCGGCAGTTACTCGAGTCTGACAGGGTTTGGCTACACCTTC. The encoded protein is CAGSYSSLTGFGYTF.

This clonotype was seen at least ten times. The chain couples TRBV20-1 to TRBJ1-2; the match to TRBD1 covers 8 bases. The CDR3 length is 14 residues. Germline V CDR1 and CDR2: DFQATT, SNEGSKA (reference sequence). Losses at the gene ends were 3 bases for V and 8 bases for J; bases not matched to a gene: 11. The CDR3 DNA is TGCAGTGCTAGCCGCCCCGACAGGGGAGGAGGCTACACCTTC. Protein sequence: CSASRPDRGGGYTF.

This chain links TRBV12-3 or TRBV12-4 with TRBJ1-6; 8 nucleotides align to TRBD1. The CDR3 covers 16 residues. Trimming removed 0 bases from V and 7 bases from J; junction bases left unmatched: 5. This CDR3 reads CASSLADRADNSPLHF. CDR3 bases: TGTGCCAGCAGTTTAGCGGACAGGGCGGACAATTCACCCCTCCACTTT.

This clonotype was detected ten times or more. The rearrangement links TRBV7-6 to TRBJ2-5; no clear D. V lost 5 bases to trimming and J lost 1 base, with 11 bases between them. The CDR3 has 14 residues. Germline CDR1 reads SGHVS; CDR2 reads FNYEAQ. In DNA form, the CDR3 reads TGTGCCAGCAGCCCATTCGGGTTCCAAGAGACCCAGTACTTC. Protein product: CASSPFGFQETQYF.

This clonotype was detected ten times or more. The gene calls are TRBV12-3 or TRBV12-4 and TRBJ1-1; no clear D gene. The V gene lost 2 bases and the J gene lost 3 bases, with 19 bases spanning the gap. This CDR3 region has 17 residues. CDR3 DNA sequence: TGTGCCAGCAGTTTACCCCTCCACAGCCGGGCGGACACTGAAGCTTTCTTT. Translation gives CASSLPLHSRADTEAFF.

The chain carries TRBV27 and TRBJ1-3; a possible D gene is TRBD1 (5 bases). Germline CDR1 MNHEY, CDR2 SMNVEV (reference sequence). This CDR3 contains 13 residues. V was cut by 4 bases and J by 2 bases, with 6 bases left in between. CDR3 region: CASSCRAGNTIYF. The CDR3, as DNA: TGTGCCAGCAGTTGCAGGGCTGGAAACACCATATATTTT.

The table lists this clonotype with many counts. This CDR3 is CASSQGQGLGDGYTF. CDR3 sequence (DNA): TGCGCCAGCAGCCAAGGACAGGGCCTGGGGGATGGCTACACCTTC. This chain joins TRBV4-3 and TRBJ1-2; 7 bases align to TRBD1. The CDR3 contains 15 residues. V lost 1 base to trimming and J lost 6 bases; unmatched junction nucleotides: 8. Germline CDR1 LGHNA, CDR2 YSLEER.

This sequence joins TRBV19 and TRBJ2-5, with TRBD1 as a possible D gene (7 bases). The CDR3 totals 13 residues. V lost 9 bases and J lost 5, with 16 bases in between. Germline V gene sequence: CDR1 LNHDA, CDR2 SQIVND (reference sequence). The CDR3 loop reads CASSQGGWETQYF. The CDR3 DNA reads TGTGCCAGCAGTCAGGGGGGCTGGGAGACCCAGTACTTC.

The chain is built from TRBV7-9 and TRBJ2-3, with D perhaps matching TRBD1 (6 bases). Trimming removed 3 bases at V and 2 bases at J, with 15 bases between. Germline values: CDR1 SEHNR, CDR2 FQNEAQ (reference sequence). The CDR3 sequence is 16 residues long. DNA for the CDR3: TGTGCCAGCAGCTTGGGGACACACCAAACCACAGATACGCAGTATTTT. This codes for CASSLGTHQTTDTQYF.

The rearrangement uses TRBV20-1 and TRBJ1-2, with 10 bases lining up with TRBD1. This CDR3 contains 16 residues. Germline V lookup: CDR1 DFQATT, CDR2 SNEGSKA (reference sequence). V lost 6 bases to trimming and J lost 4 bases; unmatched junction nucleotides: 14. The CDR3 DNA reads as TGCAGTGCCACCGACAGGGGGCCTAGGTGGGGCTATGGCTACACCTTC. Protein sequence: CSATDRGPRWGYGYTF.

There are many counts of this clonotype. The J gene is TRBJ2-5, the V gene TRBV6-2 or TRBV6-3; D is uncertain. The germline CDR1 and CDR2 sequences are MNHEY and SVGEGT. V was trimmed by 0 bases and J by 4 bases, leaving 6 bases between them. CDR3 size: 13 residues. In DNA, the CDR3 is TGTGCCAGCAGTTACTCTGCGGTAGAGACCCAGTACTTC. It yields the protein CASSYSAVETQYF.

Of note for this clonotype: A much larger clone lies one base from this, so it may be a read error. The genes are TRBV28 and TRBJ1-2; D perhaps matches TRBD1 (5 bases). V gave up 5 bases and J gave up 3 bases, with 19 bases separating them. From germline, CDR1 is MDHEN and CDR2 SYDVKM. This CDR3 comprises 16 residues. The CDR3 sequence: CASSPPGRATDYGYTF. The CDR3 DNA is TGTGCCAGCAGTCCACCGGGCAGGGCGACCGACTATGGCTACACCTTC.

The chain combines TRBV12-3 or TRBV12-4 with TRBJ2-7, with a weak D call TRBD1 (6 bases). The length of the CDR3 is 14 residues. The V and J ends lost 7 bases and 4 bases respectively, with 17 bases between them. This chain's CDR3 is CASKSGTRRYEQYF. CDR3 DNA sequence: TGTGCCAGCAAATCCGGGACAAGGAGATACGAGCAGTACTTC.

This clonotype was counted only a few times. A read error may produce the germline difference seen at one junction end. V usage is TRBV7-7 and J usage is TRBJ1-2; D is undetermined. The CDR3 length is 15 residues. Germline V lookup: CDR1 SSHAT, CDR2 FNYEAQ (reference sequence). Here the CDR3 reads CASRSGGMRYYGYTF. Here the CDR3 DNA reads TGTGCTAGCAGATCAGGTGGAATGCGTTACTATGGCTACACCTTC.

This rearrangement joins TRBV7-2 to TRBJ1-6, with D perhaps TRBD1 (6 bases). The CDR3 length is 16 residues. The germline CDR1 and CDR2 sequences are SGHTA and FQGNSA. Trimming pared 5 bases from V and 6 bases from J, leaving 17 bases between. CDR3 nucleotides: TGTGCCAGCAGCGAAAGGGCGGGACACTTTAATTCACCCCTCCACTTT. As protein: CASSERAGHFNSPLHF.

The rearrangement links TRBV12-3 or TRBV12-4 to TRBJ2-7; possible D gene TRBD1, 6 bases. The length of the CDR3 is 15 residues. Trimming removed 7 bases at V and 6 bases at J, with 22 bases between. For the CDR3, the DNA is TGTGCCAGCACAGGCGGTGGGGACATTACCTGCGAGCAGTACTTC. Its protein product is CASTGGGDITCEQYF.

CDR3 residues: CASSPRTGSGNTGLGYTF. Here the CDR3 DNA reads TGTGCCAGCAGTCCCCGGACGGGGTCCGGAAACACAGGGCTTGGCTACACCTTC. The chain carries TRBV7-2 and TRBJ1-2, with TRBD1 as a possible D gene (6 bases). The CDR3 covers 18 residues. Germline CDR1 SGHTA, CDR2 FQGNSA. V lost 6 bases to trimming and J lost 7 bases, with 30 bases between them.